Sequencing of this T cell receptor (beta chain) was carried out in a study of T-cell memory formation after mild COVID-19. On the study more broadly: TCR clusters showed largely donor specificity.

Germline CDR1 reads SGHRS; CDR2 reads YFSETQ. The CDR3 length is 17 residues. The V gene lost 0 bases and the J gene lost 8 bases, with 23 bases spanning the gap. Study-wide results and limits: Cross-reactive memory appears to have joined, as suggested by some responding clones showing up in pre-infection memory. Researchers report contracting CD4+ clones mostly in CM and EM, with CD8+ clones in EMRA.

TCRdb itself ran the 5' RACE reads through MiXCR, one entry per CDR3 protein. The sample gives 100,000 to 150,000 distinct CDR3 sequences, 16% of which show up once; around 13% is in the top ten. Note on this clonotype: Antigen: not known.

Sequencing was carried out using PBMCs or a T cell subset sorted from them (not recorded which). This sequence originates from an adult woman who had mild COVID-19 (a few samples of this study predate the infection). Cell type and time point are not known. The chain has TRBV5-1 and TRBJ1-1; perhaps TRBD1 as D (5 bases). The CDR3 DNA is TGCGCCAGCAGCTTGGATCTCCGTCCCAAAGGGGCGGGAGAAGCTTTCTTT. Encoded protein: CASSLDLRPKGAGEAFF.